This record concerns one T cell receptor (beta chain) sequence. Its specificity is unknown. The TCR cDNA carried a universal primer site and UMIs from 5'RACE template switching. One entry per CDR3 protein results from TCRdb running MiXCR on the 5' RACE reads. The data show 200,000 to 300,000 distinct CDR3 sequences, around 13% seen once. Germline loops: CDR1 KGHSH, CDR2 LQKENI. The length of the CDR3 is 14 residues. Losses at the gene ends were 2 bases for V and 5 bases for J; bases not matched to a gene: 5. The data were obtained in a study of T cells after yellow fever vaccination. About the study: The fractions with low cell numbers were processed using SMART-Seq v4 Ultra Low Input. Study-wide points: Within FACS-sorted repertoires, abundant clonotypes contaminating from the bulk population could be present. The study found a weaker secondary response that peaked faster, day 5 versus 15.

The rearrangement links TRBV18 to TRBJ2-7, with 8 bases matching TRBD1. The sequence came from a man younger than 45 who received the YFV17D yellow fever vaccine. The source material was CD4+ T cells sorted from PBMCs, sampled 45 days after the yellow fever booster vaccination. DNA of the CDR3: TGTGCCAGCTCACCAAATCAGGGGGCCAACGAGCAGTACTTC. Its translation: CASSPNQGANEQYF.